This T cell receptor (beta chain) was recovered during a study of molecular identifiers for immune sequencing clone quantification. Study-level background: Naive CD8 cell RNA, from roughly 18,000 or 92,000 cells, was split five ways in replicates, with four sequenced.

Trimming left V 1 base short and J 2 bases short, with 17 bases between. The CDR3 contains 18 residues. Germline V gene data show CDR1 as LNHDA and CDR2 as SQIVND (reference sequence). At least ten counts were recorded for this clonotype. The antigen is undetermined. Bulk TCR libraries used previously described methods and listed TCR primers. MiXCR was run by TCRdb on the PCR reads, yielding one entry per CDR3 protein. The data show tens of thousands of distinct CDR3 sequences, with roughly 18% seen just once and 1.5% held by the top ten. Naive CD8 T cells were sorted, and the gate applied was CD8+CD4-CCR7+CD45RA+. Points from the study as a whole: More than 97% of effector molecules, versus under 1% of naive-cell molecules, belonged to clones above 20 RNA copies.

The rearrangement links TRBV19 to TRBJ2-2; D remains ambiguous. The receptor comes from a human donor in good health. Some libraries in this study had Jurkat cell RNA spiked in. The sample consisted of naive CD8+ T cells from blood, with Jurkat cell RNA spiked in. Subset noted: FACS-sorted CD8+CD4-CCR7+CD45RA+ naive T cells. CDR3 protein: CASSIGAGPKSNTGELFF. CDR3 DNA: TGTGCCAGTAGTATAGGGGCTGGCCCCAAATCAAACACCGGGGAGCTGTTTTTT.